This T cell receptor beta chain was captured in a study of cytomegalovirus exposure and HLA in healthy donors. Study-level background: The same platform as the roughly 700 first-cohort repertoires was used for the 120 validation repertoires, a later analysis reported. Findings and limits, study-wide: Both high specificity and high sensitivity reportedly marked the classifier's diagnosis of cytomegalovirus status. Some TCR beta chains (roughly 150 of them) were listed as cytomegalovirus-associated. As confirmed in vitro, a few CMV-associated chains were specific for CMV antigens.

Notes on this clone: The antigen is undetermined.

Libraries were prepared by immunoSEQ multiplex PCR; TCRdb keeps only in-frame clonotypes and omits some of them. The sample lists 90,000 to 110,000 clones, approximately 91% occurring once. Germline values: CDR1 SGHTA, CDR2 FQGNSA. V lost 5 bases and J 9 bases, leaving 14 bases between the germline ends. The CDR3 is made up of 13 amino acids. The sequence was obtained from a woman aged 18-29 years in good health and CMV-seronegative. The sample taken for sequencing was PBMCs. J is TRBJ2-1 and V is TRBV7-2, with D perhaps matching TRBD2 (5 bases). The CDR3 here is CASSPPLVGEQFF. The DNA for the CDR3 is TGTGCCAGCAGCCCCCCACTAGTCGGTGAGCAGTTCTTC. The full variable domain, in which reference TRBV7-2 and TRBJ2-1 provide the parts outside the CDR3, is GAGVSQSPSNKVTEKGKDVELRCDPISGHTALYWYRQSLGQGLEFLIYFQGNSAPDKSGLPSDRFSAERTGGSVSTLTIQRTQQEDSAVYLCASSPPLVGEQFFGPGTRLTVL.